One sample yielded the 21 T cell receptor beta chains listed below, sequenced in a study of T cell repertoires in cytomegalovirus infection. TCRdb re-derived calls from the reads in MiXCR, one entry per CDR3 protein. The table has nearly 450,000 distinct CDR3 sequences, 25% to 40% seen once. The specimen was PBMCs. These receptors all stem from a human donor in good health (CMV status not recorded). Some clones in this sample may be carry-over from other donors' samples.

This clonotype has just a few counts. The gene calls are TRBV2 and TRBJ1-4; D is ambiguous. The CDR3 covers 13 residues. V gave up 0 bases and J gave up 7 bases, with 6 bases separating them. Germline V CDR1 and CDR2: SNHLY, FYNNEI. CDR3 nucleotides: TGTGCCAGCAGTGAAGCGCGGGGTGAAAAACTGTTTTTT. It is translated as CASSEARGEKLFF. The full variable domain, completed using reference TRBV2 and TRBJ1-4, is EPEVTQTPSHQVTQMGQEVILRCVPISNHLYFYWYRQILGQKVEFLVSFYNNEISEKSEIFDDQFSVERPDGSNFTLKIRSTKLEDSAMYFCASSEARGEKLFFGSGTQLSVL.

In this sample, this clonotype turned up a few times. The chain uses TRBV6-1 and TRBJ1-2; 10 nucleotides align to TRBD1. The CDR3 is 18 amino acids. CDR1 MNHNS and CDR2 SASEGT come from the germline V gene. The V and J ends lost 5 bases and 7 bases, in that order; junction bases with no gene match: 19. CDR3 sequence reads: CASSSWDRGDLKPFGYTF. In nucleotides, the CDR3 is TGTGCCAGCAGTTCCTGGGACAGGGGCGACCTCAAGCCTTTTGGCTACACCTTC.

This chain connects TRBV18 to TRBJ2-5, with D perhaps TRBD2 (7 bases). Trimming left V 9 bases short and J 2 bases short, with 19 bases between. The CDR3 length is 15 residues. Germline-derived CDR1 and CDR2 are KGHSH and LQKENI. CDR3 sequence (DNA): TGTGCCAGTCGCCTCCGGGGGGCGGATCAAGAGACCCAGTACTTC. The encoded protein is CASRLRGADQETQYF.

In DNA, the CDR3 is TGCGCCAGCGCCACTAGCGGGGGGGCAGAGACCCAGTACTTC. As protein: CASATSGGAETQYF. The rearrangement links TRBV23-1 to TRBJ2-5; 13 bases align to TRBD2. TRBV23-1 is an open reading frame whose function is uncertain. The CDR3 is made up of 14 amino acids. Trimming removed 8 bases from V and 4 bases from J; junction bases left unmatched: 4.

The chain recombines TRBV6-5 with TRBJ2-5; 9 bases are shared with TRBD2. The J segment lost 5 bases and the V segment lost 2 bases, leaving 9 bases of the junction unmatched. Germline values: CDR1 MNHEY, CDR2 SVGAGI. This CDR3 spans 16 amino acids. CDR3 residues: CASSYERGVRRETQYF. CDR3 sequence (DNA): TGTGCCAGCAGTTACGAGCGGGGGGTCAGGAGGGAGACCCAGTACTTC.

Worth noting for this clonotype: A much larger clone lies one base from this, so it may be a read error. The conserved phenylalanine or tryptophan is not found at the CDR3 terminus, so this likely reflects a read error. This chain links TRBV7-6 with TRBJ2-7; the match to TRBD1 covers 7 bases. V shed 1 base and J 2 bases; nucleotides not matched to a gene: 8. Per the germline V gene, CDR1 is SGHVS and CDR2 is FNYEAQ. This CDR3 comprises 16 residues. The CDR3 DNA follows: TGTGCCAGCAGCTTAGGAGGGACAGTACCCACCTACGAGCAGTACTTA. It translates to CASSLGGTVPTYEQYL.

This chain links TRBV4-3 with TRBJ2-4; D may match TRBD1 or TRBD2 (5 bases each). There are 19 residues in the CDR3. CDR1 and CDR2 from the germline V gene are LGHNA and YSLEER. V was cut by 4 bases and J by 0 bases, with 22 bases left in between. The CDR3 sequence is CASSLLRGANHLAKNIQYF. The CDR3 region has the DNA TGCGCCAGCAGCCTGCTTCGAGGGGCCAACCATCTAGCCAAAAACATTCAGTACTTC.

This clonotype was picked up a small number of times. This CDR3 reads CASSEDSQPQHF. In DNA form, the CDR3 reads TGTGCCAGCAGTGAAGACTCTCAGCCCCAGCATTTT. The chain uses TRBV2 and TRBJ1-5; D gene unclear. The length of the CDR3 is 12 residues. CDR1 is SNHLY and CDR2 is FYNNEI in the germline V gene. V was trimmed by 1 base and J by 6 bases, leaving 4 bases between them.

This chain uses TRBV5-6 with TRBJ2-1, with 12 bases matching TRBD2. The CDR3 extends over 17 amino acids. Germline V CDR1 and CDR2: SGHDT, YYEEEE. Germline trimming cut 4 bases from V and 0 bases from J; bases unmatched to any gene: 5. CDR3 sequence reads: CASSEGLAGSSYNEQFF. For the CDR3, the DNA is TGTGCCAGCAGCGAAGGACTAGCGGGGAGCTCCTACAATGAGCAGTTCTTC. Drawing the rest from reference TRBV5-6 and TRBJ2-1, the complete variable domain is DAGVTQSPTHLIKTRGQQVTLRCSPKSGHDTVSWYQQALGQGPQFIFQYYEEEERQRGNFPDRFSGHQFPNYSSELNVNALLLGDSALYLCASSEGLAGSSYNEQFFGPGTRLTVL.

The chain is built from TRBV5-1 and TRBJ2-3; 15 bases align to TRBD2. The V gene end was trimmed by 3 bases and the J gene end by 2 bases; junction bases not matched to a gene: 7. CDR3 length equals 18 residues. CDR1 and CDR2 (germline): SGHRS, YFSETQ. The CDR3 DNA sequence: TGCGCCAGCAGCTCGGGGACTAGCGGGGGGATTCCCACAGATACGCAGTATTTT. This translates into CASSSGTSGGIPTDTQYF.

V gene TRBV7-9 combines with J gene TRBJ2-2, with a tentative D call TRBD1 (6 bases). The CDR3 spans 15 residues. Germline values: CDR1 SEHNR, CDR2 FQNEAQ (reference sequence). The V end was cut by 5 bases, the J end by 5 bases, with 15 bases between. The CDR3 loop is CASSPPGTLTGELFF. The CDR3 DNA reads as TGTGCCAGCAGCCCGCCCGGGACATTGACCGGGGAGCTGTTTTTT.

The chain couples TRBV11-2 to TRBJ2-7; D gene ambiguous. The CDR3 spans 12 residues. V was clipped by 1 base and J by 5 bases, with 6 bases between them. The V gene's germline CDR1 is SGHAT and CDR2 FQNNGV. CDR3 protein: CASSLGKNEQYF. CDR3 DNA: TGTGCCAGCAGCTTAGGAAAAAACGAGCAGTACTTC.

The chain uses TRBV10-3 and TRBJ2-2; TRBD2 matches at 13 bases. The CDR3 covers 18 residues. The J segment lost 4 bases and the V segment lost 3 bases, leaving 8 bases of the junction unmatched. Per germline, CDR1 ENHRY and CDR2 SYGVKD. Here the CDR3 reads CAISERGLAGVGTGELFF. Here the CDR3 DNA reads TGTGCCATCAGTGAACGAGGACTAGCGGGGGTGGGCACCGGGGAGCTGTTTTTT.

The gene calls are TRBV6-5 and TRBJ2-2, with D perhaps assigned TRBD1 or TRBD2 (5 bases each). From germline, CDR1 is MNHEY and CDR2 SVGAGI. Trimming removed 2 bases from V and 3 bases from J, with 7 bases in between. This CDR3 region has 14 residues. The CDR3 DNA reads as TGTGCCAGCAGTTACCGGGGCTACACCGGGGAGCTGTTTTTT. Protein sequence: CASSYRGYTGELFF.

This clonotype was counted only a few times. The chain recombines TRBV12-3 or TRBV12-4 with TRBJ1-1; D gene uncertain. CDR3 length: 13 amino acids. The ends were cut back, 3 bases at V and 1 base at J, with 6 bases in the middle. CDR3 DNA sequence: TGTGCCAGCAGTTTTAATAGGAACACTGAAGCTTTCTTT. Residues: CASSFNRNTEAFF.

In this sample, this clonotype turned up a few times. This chain links TRBV11-2 with TRBJ2-5; TRBD2 matches 13 bases. Per germline, CDR1 SGHAT and CDR2 FQNNGV. This CDR3 is built from 18 residues. The trim removed 1 base at V and 6 bases at J, leaving 11 bases unmatched. The CDR3 is CASSLVLAGGLSGKTQYF. CDR3 in DNA: TGTGCCAGCAGCTTAGTACTAGCGGGGGGGCTATCGGGGAAGACCCAGTACTTC.

Details on this clonotype: Likely a read error: the CDR3 ends without its conserved phenylalanine or tryptophan. The chain uses TRBV2 and TRBJ1-5; unclear D gene. Per germline, CDR1 SNHLY and CDR2 FYNNEI. This CDR3 spans 15 amino acids. The germline V and J ends were trimmed by 8 bases and 0 bases, with 14 bases remaining between them. The CDR3 spells CASRVTGASNQPQHL. The CDR3 nucleotides read TGTGCCAGCCGTGTAACGGGAGCTAGCAATCAGCCCCAGCATTTG.

This clonotype was observed at least ten times. One junction end disagrees with the germline gene, perhaps due to a read error. The V and J genes are TRBV7-2 and TRBJ2-4; 7 nucleotides line up with TRBD1. The length of the CDR3 is 15 residues. CDR1 is SGHTA and CDR2 is FQGNSA in the germline V gene. The CDR3 nucleotides are TGTGCCAGCAGTTTAGGACAGGCAGCCAAAAACATTCAGTACTTC. This codes for CASSLGQAAKNIQYF.

The chain carries TRBV6-2 or TRBV6-3 and TRBJ1-5; D gene ambiguous. There are 11 residues in the CDR3. Germline-derived CDR1 and CDR2 are MNHEY and SVGEGT. V was pared by 6 bases and J by 9 bases, with 9 bases between. This chain's CDR3 is CASSNYPPQHF. The CDR3 bases are TGTGCCAGCAGCAATTATCCGCCCCAGCATTTT.

A single count supports this clonotype. The gene calls are TRBV12-5 and TRBJ2-6; D remains unclear. CDR3 length: 17 amino acids. The germline V gene has CDR1 LGHNT and CDR2 FRNRAP. V was pared by 7 bases and J by 0 bases, with 16 bases between. The chain's CDR3 is CASASTSWNSGANVLTF. Written as DNA, the CDR3 is TGTGCTAGTGCCTCGACCTCCTGGAACTCTGGGGCCAACGTCCTGACTTTC.

This clonotype occurred a few times. The chain recombines TRBV7-6 with TRBJ2-5; the D is unclear. V shed 1 base and J shed 0 bases, with 9 bases lying between them. This CDR3 has 15 residues. The V gene's germline CDR1 is SGHVS and CDR2 FNYEAQ. The CDR3 reads CASSLGTLYQETQYF. The CDR3 bases are TGTGCCAGCAGCTTAGGGACCCTGTACCAAGAGACCCAGTACTTC.